This T cell receptor beta chain derives from a study of identical twins. V shed 3 bases and J 8 bases; nucleotides not matched to a gene: 8. Germline V gene data show CDR1 as SGHAT and CDR2 as FQNNGV. This CDR3 region has 16 residues. In its sample, this clonotype was seen a few times. Its antigen is undetermined. A universal primer site was incorporated via template switching, and the cDNA contained unique molecular identifiers. TCRdb re-derived calls from the 5' RACE reads in MiXCR, one entry per CDR3 protein. The sample lists just under 550,000 distinct CDR3 sequences, approximately 16% occurring once. Findings and caveats of the study: Out-of-frame alpha sequences common to twins exhibited an excess of low generation probability.

Another study also made use of these data, one on yellow fever vaccine responses in identical twins.

This clonotype was obtained from a woman under 30 in good health. The chain employs TRBV11-2 and TRBJ2-2, with 11 bases lining up with TRBD1. Source material: CD4+ T cells sorted from blood. CDR3 amino acids: CASSFSGQGVAGELFF. As DNA, the CDR3 is TGTGCCAGCAGCTTTTCGGGACAGGGGGTGGCTGGGGAGCTGTTTTTT.